This T cell receptor (beta chain) was sequenced during a study of cytomegalovirus exposure and HLA in healthy donors. Study-wide results and limits: What a later analysis showed was that several of the most significant clusters appeared linked to common viral pathogens. DRB1 showed the most TCR associations and HLA-C the fewest in a later analysis, as rates varied by HLA locus.

Worth noting for this clone: As yet, its antigen is unknown.

Germline V gives CDR1 SGHTA, CDR2 FQGTGA. The CDR3 runs to 16 residues. V trimming: 4 bases; J trimming: 2 bases; junction bases outside the gene matches: 5. PCR amplification relied on 60 Vbeta primers (plus 13 Jbeta primers). Some clones are missing from TCRdb's copy, which holds only in-frame ones; the method was immunoSEQ multiplex PCR. This table holds around 110,000 clones, 75% to 85% found once. When sampled, the donors appeared nominally healthy, though they likely had unrecorded immune exposures. Source material: PBMCs. V usage is TRBV7-3 and J usage is TRBJ2-2, with 9 positions matching TRBD2. This clonotype originated in a man younger than 45 in good health and CMV-seropositive. CDR3 in amino acids: CASSSSSGVNTGELFF. The CDR3 nucleotides read TGTGCCAGCAGCTCCTCTAGCGGGGTAAACACCGGGGAGCTGTTTTTT.